What follows are 30 T cell receptor beta chains derived from one specimen sequenced in a study of patients and donors after allogeneic stem cell transplantation. TCRdb passed the RT-PCR reads through MiXCR, listing each CDR3 protein once. The repertoire consists of some 90,000 distinct CDR3 sequences, with roughly 48% occurring once and the leading ten covering 60% to 65%. Input material: blood, either unsorted or a sorted T cell fraction (not recorded which). These receptor sequences come from a human donor who was either an allogeneic HSCT recipient or a stem cell or donor lymphocyte infusion donor (not recorded which). It is not recorded whose cells these are; they may come from a transplant donor.

The CDR3 bases are TGTGCCAGCAGTGCGAGGACAGGGGGCGGGGTGAACTATGGCTACACCTTC. The encoded protein is CASSARTGGGVNYGYTF. The rearrangement joins TRBV27 to TRBJ1-2; 11 nucleotides agree with TRBD1. This CDR3 is built from 17 residues. Per the germline V gene, CDR1 is MNHEY and CDR2 is SMNVEV (reference sequence). Losses at the gene ends were 5 bases for V and 2 bases for J; bases not matched to a gene: 10.

In this sample, this clonotype turned up a few times. The rearrangement uses TRBV29-1 and TRBJ1-1; D uncertain. Germline CDR1 reads SQVTM; CDR2 reads ANQGSEA. The CDR3 has 10 amino acids. V lost 2 bases and J lost 7, with 5 bases in between. CDR3 region: CSVERVEAFF. The CDR3 coding sequence is TGCAGCGTTGAAAGAGTTGAAGCTTTCTTT.

Only a few counts were recorded for this clonotype. This chain joins TRBV15 and TRBJ1-1, with D uncertain. This CDR3 has 15 amino acids. The V gene lost 3 bases and the J gene lost 1 base, with 12 bases spanning the gap. Germline values: CDR1 LNHNV, CDR2 YYDKDF (reference sequence). CDR3 nucleotides: TGTGCCACCAGCAGCGATTGGGAGGGGAACACTGAAGCTTTCTTT. Translated: CATSSDWEGNTEAFF.

This chain links TRBV6-6 with TRBJ2-1; no clear D gene. V lost 4 bases to trimming and J lost 4 bases, with 11 bases between them. From germline, CDR1 is MNHNY and CDR2 SVGAGI (reference sequence). The length of the CDR3 is 14 residues. CDR3 in amino acids: CASSSTRSYNEQFF. CDR3 nucleotides: TGTGCCAGCAGTTCGACACGGAGTTACAATGAGCAGTTCTTC.

The J gene is TRBJ1-4, the V gene TRBV12-3 or TRBV12-4; D is ambiguous. V lost 3 bases and J lost 6, with 29 bases in between. CDR3 size: 20 residues. The CDR3 loop is CASSFHFGGGPTGIHEKLFF. CDR3 DNA sequence: TGTGCCAGCAGTTTTCATTTTGGCGGAGGACCCACCGGGATCCATGAAAAACTGTTTTTT.

V and J are TRBV12-3 or TRBV12-4 and TRBJ1-4; the D gene is possibly TRBD1 (5 bases). The length of the CDR3 is 16 residues. The V end was cut by 3 bases, the J end by 5 bases, with 16 bases between. The CDR3 DNA reads as TGTGCCAGCAGTTTCCCTTTCGGGGGAGGGAATGAAAAACTGTTTTTT. Protein sequence: CASSFPFGGGNEKLFF.

The chain recombines TRBV5-1 with TRBJ1-5, with TRBD1 as a possible D gene (6 bases). Trimming took 1 base from V and 0 from J, leaving 8 bases between them. The germline CDR1 and CDR2 sequences are SGHRS and YFSETQ. The CDR3 totals 15 residues. The DNA of the CDR3 is TGCGCCAGCAGCTTGTCAGGGGATAGCAATCAGCCCCAGCATTTT. As protein: CASSLSGDSNQPQHF.

This clonotype was picked up many times. V is TRBV28 and J is TRBJ2-7; tentatively, D is TRBD1 (5 bases). The CDR3 loop spans 16 amino acids. The germline gives CDR1 MDHEN, CDR2 SYDVKM. Trimming shortened V by 7 bases and J by 2 bases, and 21 bases separated the two germline ends. In DNA, the CDR3 is TGTGCCAGCAACTTTGACAGCCGTAGAACCACCTACGAGCAGTACTTC. Translation: CASNFDSRRTTYEQYF.

The J gene is TRBJ1-2, the V gene TRBV20-1; D not certain. Per germline, CDR1 DFQATT and CDR2 SNEGSKA (reference sequence). Trimming pared 5 bases from V and 1 base from J, leaving 8 bases between. The CDR3 extends over 12 amino acids. In nucleotides, the CDR3 is TGCAGTGCTCCCGGCTATAACTATGGCTACACCTTC. This translates into CSAPGYNYGYTF.

V gene TRBV10-3 combines with J gene TRBJ1-1; D remains ambiguous. Germline CDR1 is ENHRY and CDR2 is SYGVKD. The CDR3 consists of 14 residues. V was shortened by 2 bases and J by 11 bases, with 18 bases between the two germline ends. CDR3 sequence (DNA): TGTGCCATCAGTGAGGCGGGTAGGGTCAGATGGGCTTTCTTT. It translates to CAISEAGRVRWAFF.

This clonotype has a handful of counts. The chain is built from TRBV10-3 and TRBJ1-5; D is undetermined. V lost 10 bases and J 6 bases, leaving 13 bases between the germline ends. Germline CDR1 is ENHRY and CDR2 is SYGVKD. There are 12 residues in the CDR3. CDR3 nucleotides: TGTGCCACCTTCGAGGTTGGTCAGCCCCAGCATTTT. Translated: CATFEVGQPQHF.

The rearrangement links TRBV3-1 to TRBJ2-1, with D possibly being TRBD2 (5 bases). V lost 4 bases and J 9 bases, leaving 16 bases between the germline ends. Germline values: CDR1 LGHDT, CDR2 YNNKEL (reference sequence). The CDR3 contains 14 residues. The CDR3 nucleotides read TGTGCCAGCAGCCGTAATAGCGATCTGCTTGAGCAGTTCTTC. Its protein is CASSRNSDLLEQFF.

In this sample, this clonotype turned up once. The V call is TRBV5-1, the J call TRBJ2-3, with D possibly being TRBD1 (6 bases). CDR3 length: 13 amino acids. Trimming stripped 5 bases from V and 5 bases from J, with 12 bases between. From germline, CDR1 is SGHRS and CDR2 YFSETQ. The CDR3 DNA sequence: TGCGCCAGCAGGTACAGGGAAGGAGATACGCAGTATTTT. Translated: CASRYREGDTQYF.

This clonotype came up once. The chain links TRBV10-3 to TRBJ2-7, with 9 bases identical to TRBD1. Germline-derived CDR1 and CDR2 are ENHRY and SYGVKD. The V gene end was trimmed by 2 bases and the J gene end by 1 base; junction bases not matched to a gene: 6. This CDR3 has 16 amino acids. This CDR3 reads CAISEPGTGSSYEQYF. In DNA, the CDR3 is TGTGCCATCAGTGAGCCCGGGACAGGGTCTTCCTACGAGCAGTACTTC.

This clonotype was observed a handful of times. J is TRBJ1-2 and V is TRBV12-3 or TRBV12-4; D gene unclear. The CDR3 spans 12 residues. V lost 6 bases to trimming and J lost 4 bases, with 9 bases between them. CDR3 sequence reads: CASSNTRYGYTF. For the CDR3, the DNA is TGTGCCAGCAGCAATACACGCTATGGCTACACCTTC.

The gene calls are TRBV15 and TRBJ1-5; 7 nucleotides match TRBD1. The CDR3 is 15 residues long. With V trimmed by 5 bases and J by 5 bases, 9 bases remained unmatched. CDR1 is LNHNV, CDR2 YYDKDF, per germline (reference sequence). The CDR3 nucleotides read TGTGCCACCAGCCCTACCGGGACAGCCCATCAGCCCCAGCATTTT. Amino acid sequence: CATSPTGTAHQPQHF. Complete variable domain (other parts from reference TRBV15 and TRBJ1-5): DAMVIQNPRYQVTQFGKPVTLSCSQTLNHNVMYWYQQKSSQAPKLLFHYYDKDFNNEADTPDNFQSRRPNTSFCFLDIRSPGLGDTAMYLCATSPTGTAHQPQHFGDGTRLSIL.

This clonotype was observed a few times. J is TRBJ1-1 and V is TRBV7-9; no firm D call. From germline, CDR1 is SEHNR and CDR2 FQNEAQ (reference sequence). CDR3 size: 14 residues. The V and J ends lost 1 base and 2 bases respectively, with 8 bases between them. CDR3 coding DNA: TGTGCCAGCAGCTTAGTGTCTGGAAACACTGAAGCTTTCTTT. It specifies CASSLVSGNTEAFF. The complete variable domain, with remaining parts taken from reference TRBV7-9 and TRBJ1-1, reads DTGVSQNPRHKITKRGQNVTFRCDPISEHNRLYWYRQTLGQGPEFLTYFQNEAQLEKSRLLSDRFSAERPKGSFSTLEIQRTEQGDSAMYLCASSLVSGNTEAFFGQGTRLTVV.

The chain couples TRBV27 to TRBJ2-5; no firm D call. V was clipped by 4 bases and J by 0 bases, with 6 bases between them. The germline gives CDR1 MNHEY, CDR2 SMNVEV (reference sequence). The CDR3 sequence is 13 residues long. CDR3: CASSSLYQETQYF. The CDR3 DNA follows: TGTGCCAGCAGTTCCTTGTACCAAGAGACCCAGTACTTC.

J is TRBJ2-7 and V is TRBV3-1, with 13 bases identical to TRBD2. The length of the CDR3 is 16 residues. The V gene end was trimmed by 2 bases and the J gene end by 5 bases; junction bases not matched to a gene: 6. Per the germline V gene, CDR1 is LGHDT and CDR2 is YNNKEL (reference sequence). CDR3 bases: TGTGCCAGCAGCCAATTTCCCGGGACTAGCGGGAACGAGCAGTACTTC. Amino acids: CASSQFPGTSGNEQYF.

The sample holds a few counts of this clonotype. The V call is TRBV12-3 or TRBV12-4, the J call TRBJ1-4; D might be TRBD1 (6 bases). The CDR3 is 14 amino acids. The V gene lost 6 bases and the J gene lost 2 bases, with 10 bases spanning the gap. The CDR3 reads CASRTGLTNEKLFF. The CDR3 DNA sequence: TGTGCCAGCAGAACAGGGTTGACTAATGAAAAACTGTTTTTT.

The V call is TRBV20-1, the J call TRBJ1-1; D gene uncertain. Trimming removed 3 bases at V and 0 bases at J, with 14 bases between. The CDR3 runs 15 residues. Germline assignment: CDR1 DFQATT and CDR2 SNEGSKA (reference sequence). The CDR3 here is CSASGRPLLNTEAFF. The CDR3 nucleotides are TGCAGTGCTAGTGGCAGGCCCCTCTTGAACACTGAAGCTTTCTTT.

This clonotype was recorded a few times. The chain combines TRBV12-3 or TRBV12-4 with TRBJ1-2, with unresolved D. V lost 4 bases to trimming and J lost 4 bases, with 13 bases between them. The CDR3 length is 14 residues. CDR3 amino acids: CASSSPRARYGYTF. The CDR3 coding sequence is TGTGCCAGCAGTTCCCCCCGGGCCCGCTATGGCTACACCTTC.

The sample holds a few counts of this clonotype. The chain carries TRBV20-1 and TRBJ1-1; 7 bases agree with TRBD1. Losses at the gene ends were 5 bases for V and 2 bases for J; bases not matched to a gene: 8. The CDR3 has 14 residues. From germline, CDR1 is DFQATT and CDR2 SNEGSKA (reference sequence). The CDR3 DNA reads TGCAGTGCTCTTCCGGGACAGATTAACACTGAAGCTTTCTTT. As protein: CSALPGQINTEAFF.

This clonotype showed up just once. V gene TRBV7-2 combines with J gene TRBJ1-5, with 8 bases identical to TRBD1. The ends lost 2 bases at V and 9 bases at J; junction bases unmatched: 15. Per the germline V gene, CDR1 is SGHTA and CDR2 is FQGNSA. CDR3 length: 17 residues. The CDR3 is CASSLNLDRGSIGPQHF. Here the CDR3 DNA reads TGTGCCAGCAGCTTAAATCTTGACAGGGGAAGCATCGGGCCCCAGCATTTT.

This chain uses TRBV27 with TRBJ1-2, with 9 nucleotides matching TRBD1. V trimming: 5 bases; J trimming: 7 bases; junction bases outside the gene matches: 11. Looked up from germline, CDR1 is MNHEY and CDR2 is SMNVEV (reference sequence). CDR3 size: 15 residues. CDR3 sequence: CASSTYITGGGGYTF. CDR3 nucleotides: TGTGCCAGCAGTACATACATCACAGGGGGCGGTGGCTACACCTTC.

This clonotype came up a few times. The chain joins TRBV12-3 or TRBV12-4 to TRBJ1-5, with 7 bases aligning to TRBD1. The CDR3 extends over 16 amino acids. The ends lost 5 bases at V and 6 bases at J; junction bases unmatched: 13. This CDR3 is CASSPRQGGPGQPQHF. Written as DNA, the CDR3 is TGTGCCAGCAGTCCCCGACAGGGCGGCCCAGGTCAGCCCCAGCATTTT.

This clonotype was counted a few times. The rearrangement links TRBV3-1 to TRBJ1-1; no reliable D call. CDR3 size: 13 residues. Germline V gene lookup returns CDR1 LGHDT and CDR2 YNNKEL (reference sequence). The V and J ends lost 1 base and 4 bases respectively, with 7 bases between them. The CDR3 region is CASSQVLGTEAFF. The DNA for the CDR3 is TGTGCCAGCAGCCAAGTTCTGGGCACTGAAGCTTTCTTT.

The chain uses TRBV18 and TRBJ1-6; no clear D. The V end lost 3 bases, the J end lost 7 bases, and 4 bases lay between the germline ends. The CDR3 totals 12 residues. The V gene's germline CDR1 is KGHSH and CDR2 LQKENI. In nucleotides, the CDR3 is TGTGCCAGCTCACCTCTCAATTCACCCCTCCACTTT. Translation: CASSPLNSPLHF.

This chain uses TRBV6-1 with TRBJ2-7; a possible D gene is TRBD2 (5 bases). V lost 1 base, J lost 11 bases, and 12 bases lay in between. Looked up from germline, CDR1 is MNHNS and CDR2 is SASEGT. CDR3 length: 12 residues. CDR3 nucleotides: TGTGCCAGCAGTGAAGGGACTCCTCGGGAGTACTTC. It codes for CASSEGTPREYF.

In this sample, this clonotype turned up a few times. The genes are TRBV28 and TRBJ1-2; D is undetermined. Per germline, CDR1 MDHEN and CDR2 SYDVKM. V shed 5 bases and J shed 6 bases, with 16 bases lying between them. The CDR3 is 14 residues long. Written as DNA, the CDR3 is TGTGCCAGCAGTGAAGCGGAGTTTGGGGATGGCTACACCTTC. As protein: CASSEAEFGDGYTF.